Presented here are 6 T cell receptor beta chains from one specimen sequenced in a study of T cells in Graves' hyperthyroidism and ophthalmopathy (dated by TCRdb to the late 2010s). The method was multiplex PCR. Reads for this sample came from an Illumina HiSeq 2000. The TCR beta CDR3 regions were amplified from the RNA transcripts. The first round of RT-PCR for the TCR CDR3 was performed with the HTBI primer set and the Qiagen OneStep RT-PCR kit. The public sequencing data were trimmed at Q25 with fastp and processed into clonotypes with MiXCR by TCRdb, which kept only in-frame beta chains. Every distinct CDR3 protein forms one entry, paired with its most common genes and DNA. The sample profile shows approximately 870,000 distinct CDR3 sequences; around 38% of them were found once. Of the sample, 7% to 10% falls within the top ten clones. Sequenced input: blood. These receptors all come from a man between 18 and 35 years old with Graves' hyperthyroidism.

This clonotype has ten or more counts. This chain uses TRBV29-1 with TRBJ1-1; D call uncertain. From germline, CDR1 is SQVTM and CDR2 ANQGSEA. The V and J ends lost 4 bases and 4 bases respectively, with 13 bases between them. The CDR3 runs 13 residues. This chain's CDR3 is CSVAGVGSTEAFF. The CDR3 region has the DNA TGCAGCGTTGCCGGGGTGGGGAGCACTGAAGCTTTCTTT.

The rearrangement uses TRBV6-5 and TRBJ1-1; D call uncertain. The CDR3 has 13 amino acids. Germline CDR1 MNHEY, CDR2 SVGAGI. The V gene lost 7 bases and the J gene lost 4 bases, with 13 bases spanning the gap. CDR3 bases: TGTGCCAGCATAGCTCCCGTAGGCACTGAAGCTTTCTTT. Translated: CASIAPVGTEAFF.

This clonotype was seen ten or more times. The chain has TRBV29-1 and TRBJ1-4, with unresolved D. CDR1 and CDR2 from the germline V gene are SQVTM and ANQGSEA. Deletions cut 6 bases from V and 2 bases from J, with 7 bases between. The CDR3 length is 12 residues. CDR3 in amino acids: CSVLVTNEKLFF. CDR3 in DNA: TGCAGCGTCCTAGTTACTAATGAAAAACTGTTTTTT.

The chain couples TRBV5-1 to TRBJ2-7, with 11 bases identical to TRBD2. The length of the CDR3 is 17 residues. V lost 6 bases and J lost 2; bases outside the gene matches: 13. The germline CDR1 and CDR2 sequences are SGHRS and YFSETQ. The CDR3 loop is CASTEQPTSGITYEQYF. CDR3 sequence (DNA): TGCGCCAGCACTGAGCAGCCGACTAGCGGGATTACCTACGAGCAGTACTTC.

As regards this clonotype: A much larger clone lies one base from this, so it may be a read error. J is TRBJ1-2 and V is TRBV9, with 8 nucleotides matching TRBD1. Germline values: CDR1 SGDLS, CDR2 YYNGEE. The trim removed 7 bases at V and 7 bases at J, leaving 6 bases unmatched. CDR3 size: 12 residues. The CDR3 sequence: CASLQGAAGYTF. The CDR3 DNA reads TGTGCCAGCCTCCAGGGGGCCGCTGGCTACACCTTC. The whole variable domain, remainder taken from reference TRBV9 and TRBJ1-2, is DSGVTQTPKHLITATGQRVTLRCSPRSGDLSVYWYQQSLDQGLQFLIQYYNGEERAKGNILERFSAQQFPDLHSELNLSSLELGDSALYFCASLQGAAGYTFGSGTRLTVV.

The chain carries TRBV10-3 and TRBJ1-1; no firm D call. The CDR3 extends over 14 amino acids. Looked up from germline, CDR1 is ENHRY and CDR2 is SYGVKD. V lost 4 bases and J lost 4, with 13 bases in between. The CDR3 protein is CAISARDLSTEAFF. CDR3 coding DNA: TGTGCCATCAGTGCTAGAGATCTGAGCACTGAAGCTTTCTTT.